This note documents a single TCR beta chain sequence. This sample stems from a study of T cells after yellow fever vaccination. Across the whole study: For low cell numbers, libraries were made with SMART-Seq v4 Ultra Low Input.

In TCRdb, the 5' RACE reads were re-called with MiXCR into one record per CDR3 protein. The profile covers about 340,000 distinct CDR3 sequences, with around 3.9% appearing a single time and approximately 25% taken by the ten largest. V was pared by 3 bases and J by 2 bases, with 13 bases between. The CDR3 runs 15 residues. Germline V gene sequence: CDR1 LGHNA, CDR2 YSLEER. This TCR was sampled from a man between 18 and 29 years old who received the YFV17D yellow fever vaccine. Sample: PBMCs, taken 5 days after the yellow fever booster vaccination. The rearrangement links TRBV4-3 to TRBJ2-5; D possibly corresponds to TRBD2 (6 bases). The CDR3 sequence: CASSHFRGSQETQYF. The CDR3 DNA follows: TGCGCCAGCAGCCACTTTCGGGGGAGTCAAGAGACCCAGTACTTC.